This T cell receptor beta chain was obtained from a study of T cell repertoires in cytomegalovirus infection. Study in general: In the study, CMV epitopes included recently identified HLA-C-restricted and well-studied HLA-B-restricted ones. It can be stated that public TCR beta signatures indicated CMV infection as well as a matching HLA type.

Study-wide results and limits: It was HLA-C-restricted CMV-specific TCR beta clonotypes that dominated the response ex vivo.

Via MiXCR, TCRdb re-called the reads, giving one row per CDR3 protein. The sample gives roughly 920,000 distinct CDR3 sequences, approximately 33% of which show up once; roughly 13% is in the top ten. Worth noting for this clonotype: The antigen remains undetermined.

This clonotype originated in a human donor in good health (CMV status not recorded). Some clones in this sample may be carry-over from other donors' samples. Here the sequenced sample was cultured CD8+ T cells from PBMCs, taken from culture after CMV antigen stimulation.

The CDR3 DNA is TGTGCCAGCAGTTACAGGGCAGGCACCCTTCCAAGCACAGATACGCAGTATTTT. It specifies CASSYRAGTLPSTDTQYF. The chain carries TRBV6-6 and TRBJ2-3; D call uncertain. Trimming removed 2 bases from V and 0 bases from J, with 18 bases in between. Germline V gene data show CDR1 as MNHNY and CDR2 as SVGAGI (reference sequence). The CDR3 covers 18 residues.